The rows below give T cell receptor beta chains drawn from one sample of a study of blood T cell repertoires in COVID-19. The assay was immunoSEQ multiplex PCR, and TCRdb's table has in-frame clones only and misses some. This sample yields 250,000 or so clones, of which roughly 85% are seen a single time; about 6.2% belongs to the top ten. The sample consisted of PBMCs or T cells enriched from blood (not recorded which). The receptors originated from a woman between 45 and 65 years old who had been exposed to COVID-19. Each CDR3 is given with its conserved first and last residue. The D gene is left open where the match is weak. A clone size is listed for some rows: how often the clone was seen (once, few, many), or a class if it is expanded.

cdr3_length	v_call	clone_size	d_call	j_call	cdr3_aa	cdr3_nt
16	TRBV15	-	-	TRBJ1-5	CATSRDKGPINQPQHF	TGTGCCACCAGCAGAGATAAGGGGCCGATCAATCAGCCCCAGCATTTT
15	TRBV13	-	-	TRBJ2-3	CASSLAGISADTQYF	TGTGCCAGCAGCTTGGCCGGGATTAGCGCAGATACGCAGTATTTT
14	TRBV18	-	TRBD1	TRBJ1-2	CASSGGTGGYGYTF	TGTGCCAGCTCAGGCGGGACAGGGGGATATGGCTACACCTTC
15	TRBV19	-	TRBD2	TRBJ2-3	CASSISGVRTDTQYF	TGTGCCAGTAGTATAAGCGGGGTTCGCACAGATACGCAGTATTTT
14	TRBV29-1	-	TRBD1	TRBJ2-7	CSVHDREFSYEQYF	TGCAGCGTCCATGACAGGGAATTCTCCTACGAGCAGTACTTC
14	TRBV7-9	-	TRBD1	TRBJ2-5	CASSFTGERTTQYF	TGTGCCAGCAGTTTTACAGGGGAGAGAACGACCCAGTACTTC
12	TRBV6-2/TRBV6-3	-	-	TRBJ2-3	CASSSQWKTQYF	TGTGCCAGCAGCTCACAGTGGAAAACGCAGTATTTT
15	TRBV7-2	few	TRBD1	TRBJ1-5	CASSRRQGNDQPQHF	TGTGCCAGCAGCCGTAGACAGGGAAATGATCAGCCCCAGCATTTT
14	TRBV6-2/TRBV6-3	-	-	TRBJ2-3	CASSQDWHTDTQYF	TGTGCCAGCAGTCAAGACTGGCACACAGATACGCAGTATTTT
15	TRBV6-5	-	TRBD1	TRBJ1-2	CASSWTGQVNYGYTF	TGTGCCAGCAGCTGGACGGGACAGGTTAACTATGGCTACACCTTC
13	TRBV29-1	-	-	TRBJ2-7	CSAGLTGSYEQYF	TGCAGCGCGGGCTTAACAGGTTCCTACGAGCAGTACTTC
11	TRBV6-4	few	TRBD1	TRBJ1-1	CASPGTGLAFF	TGTGCCAGTCCGGGGACAGGGTTAGCTTTCTTT
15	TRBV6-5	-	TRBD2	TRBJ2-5	CASSPLGGAQETQYF	TGTGCCAGCAGTCCCCTCGGGGGGGCTCAGGAGACCCAGTACTTC
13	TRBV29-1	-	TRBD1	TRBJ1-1	CSVETGKSTEAFF	TGCAGCGTTGAGACAGGGAAGAGCACTGAAGCTTTCTTT
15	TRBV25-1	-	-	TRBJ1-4	CASSETRQVYEKLFF	TGTGCCAGCAGTGAAACCCGGCAGGTCTACGAAAAACTGTTTTTT
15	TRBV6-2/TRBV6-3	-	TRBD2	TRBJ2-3	CASSQTSGVTDTQYF	TGTGCCAGCAGTCAAACTAGCGGGGTCACAGATACGCAGTATTTT
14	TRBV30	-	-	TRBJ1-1	CAWSRGAGNTEAFF	TGTGCCTGGAGTCGGGGGGCGGGTAACACTGAAGCTTTCTTT
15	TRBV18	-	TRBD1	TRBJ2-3	CASSPSRDSTDTQYF	TGTGCCAGCTCCCCGTCGAGGGACAGTACAGATACGCAGTATTTT
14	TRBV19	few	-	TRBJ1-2	CASSIDRNTPGYTF	TGTGCCAGTAGTATAGATCGAAACACCCCGGGCTACACCTTC
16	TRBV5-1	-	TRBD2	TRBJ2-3	CASSLEGSGGTDTQYF	TGCGCCAGCAGCTTGGAGGGTAGCGGGGGCACAGATACGCAGTATTTT
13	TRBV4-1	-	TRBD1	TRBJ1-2	CASSLDRDYGYTF	TGCGCCAGCAGCCTAGACAGGGACTATGGCTACACCTTC
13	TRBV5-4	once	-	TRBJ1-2	CASSLDRLGGYTF	TGTGCCAGCAGTCTTGACAGGCTTGGCGGCTACACCTTC
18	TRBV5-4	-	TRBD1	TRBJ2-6	CASSSRGTGNSGANVLTF	TGTGCCAGCAGCTCCCGAGGGACAGGGAACTCTGGGGCCAACGTCCTGACTTTC
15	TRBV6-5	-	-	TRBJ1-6	CASNAGGMHNSPLHF	TGTGCCAGCAACGCGGGGGGTATGCATAATTCACCCCTCCACTTT